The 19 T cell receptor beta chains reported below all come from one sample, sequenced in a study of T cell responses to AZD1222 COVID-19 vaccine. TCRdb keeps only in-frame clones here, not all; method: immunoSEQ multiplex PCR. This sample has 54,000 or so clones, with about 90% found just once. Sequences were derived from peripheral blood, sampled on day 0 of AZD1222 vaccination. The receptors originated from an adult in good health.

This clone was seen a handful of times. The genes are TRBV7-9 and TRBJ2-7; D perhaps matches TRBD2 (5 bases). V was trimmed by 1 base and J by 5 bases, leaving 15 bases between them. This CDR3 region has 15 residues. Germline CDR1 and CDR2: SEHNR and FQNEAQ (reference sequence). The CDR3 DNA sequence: TGTGCCAGCAGCTTAGAAATTGGGAGAATCAACGAGCAGTACTTC. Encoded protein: CASSLEIGRINEQYF.

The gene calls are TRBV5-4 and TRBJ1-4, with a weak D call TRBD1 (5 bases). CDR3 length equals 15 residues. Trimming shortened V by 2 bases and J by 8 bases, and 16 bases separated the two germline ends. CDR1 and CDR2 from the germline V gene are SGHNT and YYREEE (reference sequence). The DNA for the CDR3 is TGTGCCAGCAGCTTCATGGGGCAGGGCGGGGAAAAACTGTTTTTT. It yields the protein CASSFMGQGGEKLFF.

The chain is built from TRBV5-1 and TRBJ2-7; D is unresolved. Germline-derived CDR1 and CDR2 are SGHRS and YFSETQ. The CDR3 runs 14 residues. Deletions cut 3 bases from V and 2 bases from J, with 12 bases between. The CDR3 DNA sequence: TGCGCCAGCAGCTCGGCCCATAGGGCCTACGAGCAGTACTTC. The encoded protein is CASSSAHRAYEQYF.

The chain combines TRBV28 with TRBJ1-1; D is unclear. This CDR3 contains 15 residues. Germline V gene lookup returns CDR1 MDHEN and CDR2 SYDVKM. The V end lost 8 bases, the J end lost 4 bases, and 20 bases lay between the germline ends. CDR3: CASDLTRGRSTEAFF. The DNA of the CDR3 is TGTGCCAGCGATCTGACACGGGGTAGGAGCACTGAAGCTTTCTTT.

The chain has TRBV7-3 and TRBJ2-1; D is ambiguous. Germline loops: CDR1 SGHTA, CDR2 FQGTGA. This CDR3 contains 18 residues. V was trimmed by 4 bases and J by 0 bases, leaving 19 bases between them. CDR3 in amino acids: CASSSQTGPFGSYNEQFF. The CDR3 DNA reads TGTGCCAGCAGCTCCCAGACTGGACCCTTTGGCTCCTACAATGAGCAGTTCTTC.

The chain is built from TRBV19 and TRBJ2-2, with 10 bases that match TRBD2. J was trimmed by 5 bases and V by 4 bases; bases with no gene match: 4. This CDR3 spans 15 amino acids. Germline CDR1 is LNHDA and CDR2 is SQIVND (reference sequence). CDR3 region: CASSRTSGLTGELFF. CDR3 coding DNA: TGTGCCAGTAGTAGGACTAGCGGCCTTACCGGGGAGCTGTTTTTT.

CDR3 bases: TGTGCCAGCAGCCAAGGAAGCGGGAGTGTCACCGGGGAGCTGTTTTTT. Translating gives CASSQGSGSVTGELFF. The chain has TRBV4-2 and TRBJ2-2; 8 bases line up with TRBD2. J lost 4 bases, V lost 1 base, and 5 bases had no gene match. The germline V gene encodes CDR1 LGHNA and CDR2 YNFKEQ. The CDR3 is 16 amino acids.

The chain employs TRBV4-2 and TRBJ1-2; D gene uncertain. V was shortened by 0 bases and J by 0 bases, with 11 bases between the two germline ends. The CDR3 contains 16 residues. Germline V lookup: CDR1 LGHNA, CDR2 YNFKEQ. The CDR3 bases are TGTGCCAGCAGCCAAGATCTCCGGGCAACTAACTATGGCTACACCTTC. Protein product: CASSQDLRATNYGYTF.

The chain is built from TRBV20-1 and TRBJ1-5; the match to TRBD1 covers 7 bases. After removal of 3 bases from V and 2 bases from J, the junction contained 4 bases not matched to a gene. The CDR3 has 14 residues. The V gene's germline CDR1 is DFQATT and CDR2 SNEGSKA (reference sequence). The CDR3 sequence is CSASDGQGNQPQHF. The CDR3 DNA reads TGCAGTGCTAGTGATGGACAGGGCAATCAGCCCCAGCATTTT.

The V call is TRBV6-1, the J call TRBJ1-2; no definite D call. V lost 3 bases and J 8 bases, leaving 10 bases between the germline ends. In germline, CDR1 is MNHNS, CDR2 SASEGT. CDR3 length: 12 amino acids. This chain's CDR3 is CASSERTRGYTF. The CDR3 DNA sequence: TGTGCCAGCAGTGAGCGGACGAGGGGCTACACCTTC.

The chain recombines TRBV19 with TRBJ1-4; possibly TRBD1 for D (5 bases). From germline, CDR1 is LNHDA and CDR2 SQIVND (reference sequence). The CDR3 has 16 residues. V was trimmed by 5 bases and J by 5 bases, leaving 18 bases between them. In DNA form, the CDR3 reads TGTGCCAGTAGTGGCCATGAGACAGTTATCAATGAAAAACTGTTTTTT. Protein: CASSGHETVINEKLFF.

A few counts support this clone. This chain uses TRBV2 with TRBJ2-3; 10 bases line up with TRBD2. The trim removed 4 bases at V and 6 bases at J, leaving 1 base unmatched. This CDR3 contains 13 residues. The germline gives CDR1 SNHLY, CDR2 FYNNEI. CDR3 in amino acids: CASSGGLADTQYF. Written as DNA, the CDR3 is TGTGCCAGCAGTGGGGGACTAGCGGATACGCAGTATTTT.

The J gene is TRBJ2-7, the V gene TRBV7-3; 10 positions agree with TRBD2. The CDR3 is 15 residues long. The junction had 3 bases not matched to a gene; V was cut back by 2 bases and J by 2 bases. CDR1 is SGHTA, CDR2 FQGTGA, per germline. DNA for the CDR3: TGTGCCAGCAGCTTATTACTAGCGGGACCCTACGAGCAGTACTTC. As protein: CASSLLLAGPYEQYF.

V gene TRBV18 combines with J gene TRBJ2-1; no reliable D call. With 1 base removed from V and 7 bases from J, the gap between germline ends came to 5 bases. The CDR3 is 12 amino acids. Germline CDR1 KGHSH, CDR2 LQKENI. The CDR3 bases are TGTGCCAGCTCACCACTGTCAAATGAGCAGTTCTTC. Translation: CASSPLSNEQFF. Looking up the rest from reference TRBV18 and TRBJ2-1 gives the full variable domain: NAGVMQNPRHLVRRRGQEARLRCSPMKGHSHVYWYRQLPEEGLKFMVYLQKENIIDESGMPKERFSAEFPKEGPSILRIQQVVRGDSAAYFCASSPLSNEQFFGPGTRLTVL.

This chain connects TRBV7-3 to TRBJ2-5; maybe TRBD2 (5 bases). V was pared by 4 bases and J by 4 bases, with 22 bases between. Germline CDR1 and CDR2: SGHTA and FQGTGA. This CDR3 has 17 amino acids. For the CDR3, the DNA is TGTGCCAGCAGCTCACTACCGGAAGGGTACGGAGGAGAGACCCAGTACTTC. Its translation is CASSSLPEGYGGETQYF. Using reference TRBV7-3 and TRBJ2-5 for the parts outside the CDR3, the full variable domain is GAGVSQTPSNKVTEKGKYVELRCDPISGHTALYWYRQSLGQGPEFLIYFQGTGAADDSGLPNDRFFAVRPEGSVSTLKIQRTERGDSAVYLCASSSLPEGYGGETQYFGPGTRLLVL.

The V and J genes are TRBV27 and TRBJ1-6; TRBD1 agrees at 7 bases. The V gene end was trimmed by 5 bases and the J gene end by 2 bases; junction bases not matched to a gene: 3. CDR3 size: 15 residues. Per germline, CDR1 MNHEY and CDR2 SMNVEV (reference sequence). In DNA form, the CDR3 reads TGTGCCAGCAGTCCAGGGGGAACCTATAATTCACCCCTCCACTTT. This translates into CASSPGGTYNSPLHF.

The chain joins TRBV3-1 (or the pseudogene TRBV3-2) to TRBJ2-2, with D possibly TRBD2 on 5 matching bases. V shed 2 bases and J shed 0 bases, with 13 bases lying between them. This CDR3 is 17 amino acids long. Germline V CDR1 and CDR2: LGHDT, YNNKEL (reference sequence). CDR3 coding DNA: TGTGCCAGCAGCCAATTCCCTCCGGGATCGAACACCGGGGAGCTGTTTTTT. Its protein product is CASSQFPPGSNTGELFF.

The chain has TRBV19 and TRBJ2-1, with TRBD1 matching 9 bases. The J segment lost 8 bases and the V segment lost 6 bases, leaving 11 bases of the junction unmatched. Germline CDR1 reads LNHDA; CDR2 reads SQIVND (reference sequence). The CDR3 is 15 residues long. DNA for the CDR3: TGTGCCAGTAGCCAACCCGGGACAGGGTTCTATGAGCAGTTCTTC. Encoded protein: CASSQPGTGFYEQFF.

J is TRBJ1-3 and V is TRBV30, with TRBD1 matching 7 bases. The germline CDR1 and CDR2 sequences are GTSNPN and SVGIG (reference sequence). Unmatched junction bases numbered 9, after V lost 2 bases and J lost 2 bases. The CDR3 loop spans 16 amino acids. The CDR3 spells CAWSFSRGQTGNTIYF. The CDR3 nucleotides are TGTGCCTGGAGTTTTTCACGGGGACAGACTGGAAACACCATATATTTT.